A single sample gave rise to the 7 T cell receptor beta chains below, sequenced in a study of persistence of HIV-infected CD4 T cells. This was the immunoSEQ version 4 assay in survey mode. Some clones are missing from TCRdb's copy, which holds only in-frame ones; the method was immunoSEQ multiplex PCR. Here the sample spans approximately 20,000 clones, roughly two thirds being singletons. For these TCRs, the target antigens are not known. Cells were stimulated with overlapping HIV-1 Gag 15-mer peptides. Sorting of responding CD4+ T cells relied on upregulated CD40 ligand together with CD69. Sequenced material: CD4+ T cells sorted from PBMCs after roughly 18-hour stimulation, taken from a patient who received antiretroviral therapy. The receptor set was obtained from an adult woman with HIV who was CMV-seropositive.

The chain is built from TRBV11-3 and TRBJ1-1, with D maybe TRBD1 (5 bases). This CDR3 spans 14 amino acids. Germline assignment: CDR1 SGHNT and CDR2 YENEEA. V was shortened by 3 bases and J by 0 bases, with 8 bases between the two germline ends. The CDR3 DNA sequence: TGTGCCAGCAGCTTCGACAGCCTGAACACTGAAGCTTTCTTT. It translates to CASSFDSLNTEAFF. The full variable domain, its missing parts supplied by reference TRBV11-3 and TRBJ1-1, is EAGVVQSPRYKIIEKKQPVAFWCNPISGHNTLYWYLQNLGQGPELLIRYENEEAVDDSQLPKDRFSAERLKGVDSTLKIQPAELGDSAVYLCASSFDSLNTEAFFGQGTRLTVV.

The J gene is TRBJ2-2, the V gene TRBV7-3; the match to TRBD2 covers 15 bases. Trimming took 5 bases from V and 4 from J; bases not matched to a gene: 2. In germline, CDR1 is SGHTA, CDR2 FQGTGA. The CDR3 totals 16 residues. As DNA, the CDR3 is TGTGCCAGCAGCAGGGGACTAGCGGGGGGCACCGGGGAGCTGTTTTTT. This codes for CASSRGLAGGTGELFF.

V is TRBV5-1 and J is TRBJ1-3; D is ambiguous. Trimming stripped 4 bases from V and 2 bases from J, with 10 bases between. Per the germline V gene, CDR1 is SGHRS and CDR2 is YFSETQ. There are 14 residues in the CDR3. The CDR3 is CASSPAFAGNTIYF. CDR3 bases: TGCGCCAGCAGCCCCGCGTTCGCTGGAAACACCATATATTTT. The full variable domain, in which reference TRBV5-1 and TRBJ1-3 provide the parts outside the CDR3, is KAGVTQTPRYLIKTRGQQVTLSCSPISGHRSVSWYQQTPGQGLQFLFEYFSETQRNKGNFPGRFSGRQFSNSRSEMNVSTLELGDSALYLCASSPAFAGNTIYFGEGSWLTVV.

This sequence joins TRBV5-1 and TRBJ2-1; tentative D call: TRBD1 (7 bases). In germline, CDR1 is SGHRS, CDR2 YFSETQ. The V end lost 0 bases, the J end lost 7 bases, and 11 bases lay between the germline ends. This CDR3 spans 14 amino acids. The CDR3 here is CASSLETGRNEQFF. CDR3 coding DNA: TGCGCCAGCAGCTTGGAGACAGGGAGGAATGAGCAGTTCTTC.

In its sample, this clone is medium-sized. The V call is TRBV30, the J call TRBJ1-1; tentative D call: TRBD1 (5 bases). The CDR3 extends over 14 amino acids. Germline V lookup: CDR1 GTSNPN, CDR2 SVGIG (reference sequence). CDR3 protein: CVWGNGLPGTEAFF. CDR3 nucleotide sequence: TGTGTATGGGGGAATGGGTTACCGGGGACTGAAGCTTTCTTT.

The gene calls are TRBV5-1 and TRBJ2-3; 8 positions agree with TRBD2. Per germline, CDR1 SGHRS and CDR2 YFSETQ. The CDR3 extends over 16 amino acids. Trimming cost V 1 base and J 5 bases; bases outside gene matches: 9. Here the CDR3 reads CASSLSAGGARDTQYF. The CDR3 DNA sequence: TGCGCCAGCAGCTTGTCTGCCGGGGGGGCCAGAGATACGCAGTATTTT.

The chain combines TRBV29-1 with TRBJ2-7; D may match TRBD1 or TRBD2 (5 bases each). Trimming pared 4 bases from V and 1 base from J, leaving 20 bases between. The CDR3 spans 16 residues. Germline V gene data show CDR1 as SQVTM and CDR2 as ANQGSEA. The DNA for the CDR3 is TGCAGCGTTGGGGAAATCCCGGGACGGACTTCCTACGAGCAGTACTTC. This codes for CSVGEIPGRTSYEQYF.